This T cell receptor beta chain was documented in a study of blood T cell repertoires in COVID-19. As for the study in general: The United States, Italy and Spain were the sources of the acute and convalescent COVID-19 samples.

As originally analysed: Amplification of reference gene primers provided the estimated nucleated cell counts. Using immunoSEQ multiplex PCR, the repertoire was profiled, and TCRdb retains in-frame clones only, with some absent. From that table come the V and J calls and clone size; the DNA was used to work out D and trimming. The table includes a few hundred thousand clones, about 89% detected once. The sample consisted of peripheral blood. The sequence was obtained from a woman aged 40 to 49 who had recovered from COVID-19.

The CDR3 is CASSVGGPFPTIYNEQFF. DNA for the CDR3: TGTGCCAGCAGTGTGGGGGGGCCCTTTCCAACCATCTACAATGAGCAGTTCTTC. The chain recombines TRBV27 with TRBJ2-1, with TRBD2 as a possible D gene (7 bases). The germline V and J ends were trimmed by 5 bases and 3 bases, with 23 bases remaining between them. The CDR3 sequence is 18 residues long. Germline assignment: CDR1 MNHEY and CDR2 SMNVEV (reference sequence).